This T cell receptor beta chain was profiled in a study of cytomegalovirus exposure and HLA in healthy donors. General study points: Later analysis showed most CMV-associated TCR beta chains appearing HLA-restricted.

With 60 Vbeta and 13 Jbeta primers, the PCR was carried out. The data were produced by immunoSEQ multiplex PCR, yet TCRdb's version contains in-frame clones alone and is incomplete. This table has under 200,000 clones, approximately 78% appearing once. V trimming: 4 bases; J trimming: 11 bases; junction bases outside the gene matches: 13. The CDR3 has 15 amino acids. Germline V CDR1 and CDR2: MDHEN, SYDVKM. Note on this clone: Antigen unknown.

This rearrangement joins TRBV28 to TRBJ1-4; 7 bases line up with TRBD1. The origin of this receptor is a woman aged 18-35 years in good health and CMV-seronegative. Source material: PBMCs. The CDR3 region is CASSWDSRRVDKLFF. The CDR3 DNA reads as TGTGCCAGCAGTTGGGACAGCCGGAGGGTTGATAAACTGTTTTTT.